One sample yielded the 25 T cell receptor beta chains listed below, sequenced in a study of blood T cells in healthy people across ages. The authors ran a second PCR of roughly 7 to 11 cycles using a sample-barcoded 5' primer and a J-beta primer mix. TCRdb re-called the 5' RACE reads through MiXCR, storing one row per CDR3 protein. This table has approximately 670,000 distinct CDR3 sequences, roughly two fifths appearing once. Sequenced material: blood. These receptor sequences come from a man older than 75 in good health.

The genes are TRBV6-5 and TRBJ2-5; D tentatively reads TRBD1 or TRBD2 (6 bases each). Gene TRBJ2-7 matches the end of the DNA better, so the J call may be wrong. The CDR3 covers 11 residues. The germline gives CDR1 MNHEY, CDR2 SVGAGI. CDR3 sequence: CASQRGVEQYF. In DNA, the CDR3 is TGTGCCAGTCAAAGGGGGGTCGAGCAGTACTTC.

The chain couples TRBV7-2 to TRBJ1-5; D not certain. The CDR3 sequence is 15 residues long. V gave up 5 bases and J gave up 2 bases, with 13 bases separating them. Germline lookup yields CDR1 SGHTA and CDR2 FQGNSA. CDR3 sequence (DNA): TGTGCCAGCAGCCTCGGGCGGACGGGCAATCAGCCCCAGCATTTT. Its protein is CASSLGRTGNQPQHF.

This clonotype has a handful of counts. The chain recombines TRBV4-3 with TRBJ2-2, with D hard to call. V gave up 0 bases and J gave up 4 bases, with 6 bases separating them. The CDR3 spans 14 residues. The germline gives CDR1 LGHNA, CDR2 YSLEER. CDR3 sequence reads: CASSQDVGTGELFF. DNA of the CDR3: TGCGCCAGCAGCCAAGATGTGGGCACCGGGGAGCTGTTTTTT.

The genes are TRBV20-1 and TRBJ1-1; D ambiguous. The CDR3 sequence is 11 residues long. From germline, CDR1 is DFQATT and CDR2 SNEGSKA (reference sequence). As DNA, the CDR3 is TGCACCCTGGGGAGGGACACTGAAGCTTTCTTT. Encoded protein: CTLGRDTEAFF.

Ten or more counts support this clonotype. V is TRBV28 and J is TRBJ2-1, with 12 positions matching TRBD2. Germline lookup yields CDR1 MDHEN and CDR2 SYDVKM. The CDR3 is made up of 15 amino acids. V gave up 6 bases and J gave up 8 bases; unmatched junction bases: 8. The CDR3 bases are TGTGCCAGCAGCCAGACTAGCGGGAGTTGGGATGAGCAGTTCTTC. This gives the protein CASSQTSGSWDEQFF.

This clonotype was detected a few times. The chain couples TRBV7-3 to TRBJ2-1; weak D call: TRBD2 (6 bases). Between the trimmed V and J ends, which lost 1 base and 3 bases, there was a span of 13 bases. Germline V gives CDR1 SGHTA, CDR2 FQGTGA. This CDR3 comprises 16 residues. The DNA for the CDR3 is TGTGCCAGCAGCTTAATTGGGGACTCCGGCTACAATGAGCAGTTCTTC. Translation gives CASSLIGDSGYNEQFF.

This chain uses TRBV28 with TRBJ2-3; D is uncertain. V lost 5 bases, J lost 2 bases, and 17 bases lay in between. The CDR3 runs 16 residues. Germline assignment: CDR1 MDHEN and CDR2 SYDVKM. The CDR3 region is CASSPVRSSNTDTQYF. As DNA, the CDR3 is TGTGCCAGCAGTCCAGTGAGGAGCTCTAACACAGATACGCAGTATTTT.

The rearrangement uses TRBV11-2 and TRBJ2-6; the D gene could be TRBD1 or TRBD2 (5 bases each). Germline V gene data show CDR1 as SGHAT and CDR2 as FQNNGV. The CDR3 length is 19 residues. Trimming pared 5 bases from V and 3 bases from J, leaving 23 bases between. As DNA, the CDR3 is TGTGCCAGCAGCCCACTAGGGATGGGACGGCGGGTTGGGGCCAACGTCCTGACTTTC. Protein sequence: CASSPLGMGRRVGANVLTF.

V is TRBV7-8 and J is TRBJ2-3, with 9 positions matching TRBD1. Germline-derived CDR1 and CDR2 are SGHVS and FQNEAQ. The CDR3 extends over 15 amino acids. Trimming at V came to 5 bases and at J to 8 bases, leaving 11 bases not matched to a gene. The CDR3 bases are TGTGCCAGCAGCCAACCCGGGACAGGGACAAGTACGCAGTATTTT. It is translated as CASSQPGTGTSTQYF.

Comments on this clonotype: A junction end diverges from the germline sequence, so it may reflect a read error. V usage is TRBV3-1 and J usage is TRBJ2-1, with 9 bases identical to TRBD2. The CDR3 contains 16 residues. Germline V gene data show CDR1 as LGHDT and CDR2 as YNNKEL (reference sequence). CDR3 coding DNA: TGTGCCAGCAGCCAAGATGGAGCGGGAGGAGGTCGAGAGCGGTTCTTC. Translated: CASSQDGAGGGRERFF.

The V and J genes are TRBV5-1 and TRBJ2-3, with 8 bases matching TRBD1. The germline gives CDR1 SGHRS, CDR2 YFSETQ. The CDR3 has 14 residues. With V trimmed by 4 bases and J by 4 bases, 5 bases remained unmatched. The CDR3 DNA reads TGCGCCAGCAGCGCGGGACAGGCCGCAGATACGCAGTATTTT. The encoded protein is CASSAGQAADTQYF.

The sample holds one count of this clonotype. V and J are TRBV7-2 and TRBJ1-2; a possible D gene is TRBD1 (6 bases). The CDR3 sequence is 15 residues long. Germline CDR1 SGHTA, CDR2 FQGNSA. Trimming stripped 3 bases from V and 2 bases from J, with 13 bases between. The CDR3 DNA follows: TGTGCCAGCAGCTTTCGACAGGAGACAAACTATGGCTACACCTTC. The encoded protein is CASSFRQETNYGYTF.

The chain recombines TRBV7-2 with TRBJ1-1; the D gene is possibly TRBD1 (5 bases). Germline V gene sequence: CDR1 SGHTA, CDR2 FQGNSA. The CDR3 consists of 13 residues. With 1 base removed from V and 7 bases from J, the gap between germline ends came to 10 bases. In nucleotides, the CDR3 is TGTGCCAGCAGCTTAGTTGGGGGTAATGAAGCTTTCTTT. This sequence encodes CASSLVGGNEAFF.

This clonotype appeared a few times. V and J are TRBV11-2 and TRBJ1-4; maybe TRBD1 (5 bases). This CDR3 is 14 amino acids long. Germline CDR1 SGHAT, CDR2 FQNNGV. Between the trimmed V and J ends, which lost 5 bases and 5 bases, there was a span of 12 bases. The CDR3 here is CASSLAGSNEKLFF. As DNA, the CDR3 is TGTGCCAGCAGCCTCGCAGGGTCCAATGAAAAACTGTTTTTT.

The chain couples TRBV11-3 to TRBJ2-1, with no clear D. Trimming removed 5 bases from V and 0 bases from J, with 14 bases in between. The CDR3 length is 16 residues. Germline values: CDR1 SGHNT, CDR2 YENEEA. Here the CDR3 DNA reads TGTGCCAGCAGCCCGCCTTCGGAGAGCTCCTACAATGAGCAGTTCTTC. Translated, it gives CASSPPSESSYNEQFF.

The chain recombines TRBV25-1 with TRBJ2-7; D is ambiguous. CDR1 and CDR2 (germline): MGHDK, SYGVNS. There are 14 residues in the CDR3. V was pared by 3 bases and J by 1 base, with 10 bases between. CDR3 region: CASSEKGGSYEQYF. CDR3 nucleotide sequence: TGTGCCAGCAGTGAGAAGGGTGGTTCCTACGAGCAGTACTTC.

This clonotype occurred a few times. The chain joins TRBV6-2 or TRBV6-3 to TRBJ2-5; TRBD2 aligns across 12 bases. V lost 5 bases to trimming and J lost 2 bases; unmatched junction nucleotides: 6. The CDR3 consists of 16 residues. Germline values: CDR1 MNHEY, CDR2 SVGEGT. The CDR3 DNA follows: TGTGCCAGCAGTCCTAGAGGACTAGCGGGACAAGAGACCCAGTACTTC. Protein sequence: CASSPRGLAGQETQYF.

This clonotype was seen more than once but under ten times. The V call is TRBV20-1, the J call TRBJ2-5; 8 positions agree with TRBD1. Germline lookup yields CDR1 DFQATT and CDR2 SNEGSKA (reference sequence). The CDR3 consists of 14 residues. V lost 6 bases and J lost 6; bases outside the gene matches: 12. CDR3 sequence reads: CSASPRDRLKTQYF. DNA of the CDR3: TGCAGTGCCAGCCCCCGGGACAGGCTGAAGACCCAGTACTTC.

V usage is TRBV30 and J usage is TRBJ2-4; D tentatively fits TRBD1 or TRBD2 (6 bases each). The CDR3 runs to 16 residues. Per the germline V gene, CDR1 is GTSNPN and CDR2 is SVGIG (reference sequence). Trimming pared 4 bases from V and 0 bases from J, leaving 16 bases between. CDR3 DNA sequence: TGTGCCTGGAATATTCAAGGGGGACTAGCCAAAAACATTCAGTACTTC. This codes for CAWNIQGGLAKNIQYF.

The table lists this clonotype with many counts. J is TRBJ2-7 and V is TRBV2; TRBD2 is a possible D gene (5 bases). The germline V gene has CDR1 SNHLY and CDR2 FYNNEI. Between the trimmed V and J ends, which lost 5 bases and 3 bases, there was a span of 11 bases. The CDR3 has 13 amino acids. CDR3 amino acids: CASSWLGDYEQYF. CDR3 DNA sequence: TGTGCCAGCAGTTGGCTGGGAGACTACGAGCAGTACTTC. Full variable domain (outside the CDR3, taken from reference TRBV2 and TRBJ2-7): EPEVTQTPSHQVTQMGQEVILRCVPISNHLYFYWYRQILGQKVEFLVSFYNNEISEKSEIFDDQFSVERPDGSNFTLKIRSTKLEDSAMYFCASSWLGDYEQYFGPGTRLTVT.

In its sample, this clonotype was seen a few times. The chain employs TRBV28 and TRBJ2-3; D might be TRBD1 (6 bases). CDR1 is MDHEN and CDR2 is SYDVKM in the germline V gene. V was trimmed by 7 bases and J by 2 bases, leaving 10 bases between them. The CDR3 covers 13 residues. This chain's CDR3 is CASIGDNTDTQYF. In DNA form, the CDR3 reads TGTGCCAGCATAGGGGACAACACAGATACGCAGTATTTT.

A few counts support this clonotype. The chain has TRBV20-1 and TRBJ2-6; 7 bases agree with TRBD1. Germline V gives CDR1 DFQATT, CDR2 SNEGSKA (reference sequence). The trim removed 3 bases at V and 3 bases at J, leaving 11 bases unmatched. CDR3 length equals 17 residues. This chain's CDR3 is CSASARGGSFGANVLTF. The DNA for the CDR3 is TGCAGTGCTAGCGCTAGAGGGGGCTCTTTTGGGGCCAACGTCCTGACTTTC.

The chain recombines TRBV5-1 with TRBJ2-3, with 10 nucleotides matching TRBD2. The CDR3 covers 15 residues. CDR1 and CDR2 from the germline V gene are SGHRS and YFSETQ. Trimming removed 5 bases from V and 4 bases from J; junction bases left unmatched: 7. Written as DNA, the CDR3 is TGCGCCAGCAGATCTAGCGGGGGTAGGGCAGATACGCAGTATTTT. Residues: CASRSSGGRADTQYF.

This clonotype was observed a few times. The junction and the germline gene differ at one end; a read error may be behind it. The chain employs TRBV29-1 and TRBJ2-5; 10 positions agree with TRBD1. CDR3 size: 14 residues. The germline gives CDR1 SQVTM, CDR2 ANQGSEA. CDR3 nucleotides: TGCAGCGTTAAAGACAGGGGGCCCCAAGAGACCCAGTACTTC. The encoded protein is CSVKDRGPQETQYF.

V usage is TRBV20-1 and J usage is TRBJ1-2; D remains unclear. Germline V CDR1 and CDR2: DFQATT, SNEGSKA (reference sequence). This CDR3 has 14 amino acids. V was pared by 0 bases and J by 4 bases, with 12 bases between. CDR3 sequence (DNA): TGCAGTGCTAGAGATCATTCCATTTCCTATGGCTACACCTTC. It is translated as CSARDHSISYGYTF.